This TCR beta chain was captured in a study of blood T cell repertoires in COVID-19 (dated by TCRdb to 2020 to 2022). With regard to the full study: Samples covering the acute and convalescent phases of COVID-19 were provided by collaborators in the United States, Italy and Spain. The prospective study material was composed of cDNA or gDNA derived from T cells, B-cell-depleted T cells, or PBMCs. The dataset comprised deeply sampled blood TCRbeta repertoires from subjects exposed to, actively infected with, or recovered from COVID-19. The repertoires were made available in a free public database intended to serve as a resource for research on the immune response to SARS-CoV-2. The samples were drawn from the first 160 participants of the ongoing ImmuneRACE study and from 950 to 1,500 subjects provided by 6 global collaborators. Nearly every sample came with metadata listing a de-identified subject ID, COVID-19 status, age in years and sex. Where available, HLA class I and class II types were taken from metadata supplied by the sample provider and were not determined by assay-based typing.

TCRbeta CDR3 regions were amplified from genomic DNA by means of the immunoSEQ Assay, a bias-controlled multiplex PCR. In the original analysis: The number of nucleated cells in each sample was estimated from the amplification of reference gene primers within the assay. To quantify the absolute abundance of each unique TCRbeta CDR3 rearrangement, sequence reads were collapsed and filtered. For each sample, productive Simpson clonality was calculated as the square root of Simpson's diversity index over productive rearrangements. The clones in this table, taken by TCRdb from immuneACCESS, are in-frame only. Not every clone is retained; where verified, under half of the shortfall comes from an unresolved V gene, and the cause of the rest is unknown. V and J calls and clone size come straight from that table; D and trimming were deduced from the DNA. In all, the sample holds about 200,000 clones, and 80% of those were seen once. The top ten clonotypes cover over 10% of the sample.

General study outcomes and caveats: The quantity of clinical and demographic metadata differed by source and by participant and was supplied without curation.

Inclusive of the bounding cysteine and phenylalanine, the CDR3 is 15 residues long. Left in the record is the CDR3 DNA by itself, 45 bases read in frame from the first base. V is pared back by 0 bases and J by 1 base, with 10 bases lying between the germline termini. The CDR1 and CDR2 encoded by the germline V gene are MNHEY and SVGAGI. The collaborating institutions used their own protocols to collect whole blood in K2EDTA tubes. For TCRbeta analysis, collaborators shipped samples as frozen whole blood, isolated PBMCs, or DNA extracted from either of those sample types. Only a few counts were recorded for this clone. Its binding antigen is unknown. No much larger clone is present one base from it, and per-base qualities are unavailable.

Rearrangement joined TRBV6-5 to TRBJ2-7; the D gene is perhaps TRBD1, on 5 matching bases. This TCR was sampled from a human donor in a cohort sampled during active COVID-19. The sequencing input was peripheral blood. The encoded CDR3 is CASSYSTEFSYEQYF. The nucleotide sequence is TGTGCCAGCAGTTACTCGACAGAGTTTTCCTACGAGCAGTACTTC.